The 21 T cell receptor beta chains in this list originate from one sample, sequenced in a study of shared T cell receptors in the human thymus. The table came from immunoSEQ multiplex PCR; TCRdb's copy has only in-frame clones and leaves some out. The sample has hundreds of thousands of clones, more than 75% seen once. This sample was also put to use in a study of human thymus T cells.

The sample comprised thymocytes. The receptors originated from a boy under two years old with a congenital heart defect.

This sequence joins TRBV27 and TRBJ2-7, with 10 bases identical to TRBD2. Germline assignment: CDR1 MNHEY and CDR2 SMNVEV (reference sequence). V shed 3 bases and J 4 bases; nucleotides not matched to a gene: 6. The length of the CDR3 is 15 residues. CDR3 sequence (DNA): TGTGCCAGCAGTTTTCCTAGCGGGAGTGGGTACGAGCAGTACTTC. Protein sequence: CASSFPSGSGYEQYF.

CDR3: CATSSARGSEEQYF. Here the CDR3 DNA reads TGTGCCACCAGCAGTGCCAGGGGATCGGAAGAGCAGTACTTC. The V and J genes are TRBV15 and TRBJ2-5, with a weak D call TRBD1 (6 bases). CDR3 size: 14 residues. V lost 3 bases and J lost 11, with 19 bases in between. Germline-derived CDR1 and CDR2 are LNHNV and YYDKDF (reference sequence).

This clone appeared once. One end of the junction varies from germline; a read error may be responsible. The CDR3 region has the DNA TGTGCCAGCAGCGTAGGTACTAGCGGGCAAGAGGCCCAGTACTTC. It codes for CASSVGTSGQEAQYF. This sequence joins TRBV9 and TRBJ2-5, with 9 positions matching TRBD2. CDR3 length: 15 amino acids. Germline values: CDR1 SGDLS, CDR2 YYNGEE.

The chain uses TRBV6-5 and TRBJ2-1; TRBD2 aligns across 13 bases. The CDR3 runs to 15 residues. V trimming: 6 bases; J trimming: 8 bases; junction bases outside the gene matches: 7. CDR1 and CDR2 (germline): MNHEY, SVGAGI. The CDR3 DNA reads as TGTGCCAGCAGATTGGGACTAGCGGGATGGGATGAGCAGTTCTTC. Translating gives CASRLGLAGWDEQFF.

CDR3 nucleotide sequence: TGTGCCAGCAGTTTAAAGGGATGGACAGTACCGAACACTGAAGCTTTCTTT. This codes for CASSLKGWTVPNTEAFF. The rearrangement joins TRBV27 to TRBJ1-1; weak D call: TRBD1 (6 bases). The ends were cut back, 2 bases at V and 1 base at J, with 17 bases in the middle. The germline gives CDR1 MNHEY, CDR2 SMNVEV (reference sequence). There are 17 residues in the CDR3.

The chain is built from TRBV28 and TRBJ2-3; the match to TRBD2 covers 8 bases. Germline loops: CDR1 MDHEN, CDR2 SYDVKM. Trimming cost V 0 bases and J 0 bases; bases outside gene matches: 14. The CDR3 has 20 residues. This CDR3 reads CASSLWSSGSTDASTDTQYF. For the CDR3, the DNA is TGTGCCAGCAGTTTATGGTCTAGCGGGTCTACTGACGCTAGCACAGATACGCAGTATTTT.

This clone was counted only a few times. The V call is TRBV19, the J call TRBJ1-5; TRBD1 is a possible D gene (6 bases). The CDR3 sequence is 17 residues long. From germline, CDR1 is LNHDA and CDR2 SQIVND (reference sequence). V gave up 7 bases and J gave up 3 bases, with 22 bases separating them. The CDR3 region has the DNA TGTGCCAGTATCCCAGGGGCTCGGACAGAGAACAATCAGCCCCAGCATTTT. Protein product: CASIPGARTENNQPQHF.

This chain uses TRBV11-2 with TRBJ2-7; perhaps TRBD1 as D (5 bases). CDR3 size: 12 residues. Deletions cut 5 bases from V and 3 bases from J, with 8 bases between. Germline CDR1 SGHAT, CDR2 FQNNGV. CDR3 sequence reads: CASSRTLYEQYF. The CDR3 DNA is TGTGCCAGCAGCCGGACACTCTACGAGCAGTACTTC. Full variable domain (remainder filled in from reference TRBV11-2 and TRBJ2-7): EAGVAQSPRYKIIEKRQSVAFWCNPISGHATLYWYQQILGQGPKLLIQFQNNGVVDDSQLPKDRFSAERLKGVDSTLKIQPAKLEDSAVYLCASSRTLYEQYFGPGTRLTVT.

J is TRBJ2-1 and V is TRBV2, with TRBD2 matching over 15 bases. This CDR3 has 23 amino acids. The J segment lost 6 bases and the V segment lost 4 bases, leaving 25 bases of the junction unmatched. From germline, CDR1 is SNHLY and CDR2 FYNNEI. For the CDR3, the DNA is TGTGCCAGCAGTGGTTGGCAGGGCAGATTCGAAGGACTAGCGGGAGGGCCCATCAATGAGCAGTTCTTC. It is translated as CASSGWQGRFEGLAGGPINEQFF.

The count of this clone is one. This chain joins TRBV2 and TRBJ1-1; 7 nucleotides match TRBD1. Germline CDR1 reads SNHLY; CDR2 reads FYNNEI. J gave up 3 bases and V 11 bases, and 15 bases lay outside the gene matches. This CDR3 comprises 15 residues. The CDR3, as DNA: TGTGCCTTCCAGAATAGGGGGCGCGGGGACACTGAAGCTTTCTTT. It codes for CAFQNRGRGDTEAFF.

J is TRBJ2-7 and V is TRBV11-2; no clear D gene. The germline V gene encodes CDR1 SGHAT and CDR2 FQNNGV. The CDR3 spans 11 residues. V was shortened by 8 bases and J by 6 bases, with 11 bases between the two germline ends. The chain's CDR3 is CASAWSGEQYF. The CDR3 nucleotides are TGTGCCAGCGCCTGGTCGGGCGAGCAGTACTTC. The complete variable domain, with remaining parts taken from reference TRBV11-2 and TRBJ2-7, reads EAGVAQSPRYKIIEKRQSVAFWCNPISGHATLYWYQQILGQGPKLLIQFQNNGVVDDSQLPKDRFSAERLKGVDSTLKIQPAKLEDSAVYLCASAWSGEQYFGPGTRLTVT.

This clone was detected once. The chain recombines TRBV27 with TRBJ1-4; perhaps TRBD1 as D (5 bases). The CDR3 runs 18 residues. Trimming shortened V by 11 bases and J by 4 bases, and 29 bases separated the two germline ends. The germline CDR1 and CDR2 sequences are MNHEY and SMNVEV (reference sequence). CDR3: CAARPHPEPGGRNEKLFF. CDR3 nucleotides: TGTGCCGCCCGACCCCATCCAGAACCGGGGGGTCGTAATGAAAAACTGTTTTTT.

The CDR3 protein is CATSNRQGPGNTIYF. The CDR3 region has the DNA TGTGCCACCAGCAACCGACAGGGCCCTGGAAACACCATATATTTT. The chain employs TRBV15 and TRBJ1-3; 7 bases align to TRBD1. Germline CDR1 reads LNHNV; CDR2 reads YYDKDF (reference sequence). The length of the CDR3 is 15 residues. J gave up 2 bases and V 4 bases, and 5 bases lay outside the gene matches.

The chain couples TRBV9 to TRBJ2-5; tentative D call: TRBD2 (6 bases). The ends were cut back, 2 bases at V and 4 bases at J, with 15 bases in the middle. The germline V gene encodes CDR1 SGDLS and CDR2 YYNGEE. The CDR3 runs 15 residues. In DNA, the CDR3 is TGTGCCAGCAGCGTTGGCGGGAAACGGTCAGAGACCCAGTACTTC. Translating it yields CASSVGGKRSETQYF.

On this clone: A read error is likely, as this CDR3 ends without the conserved phenylalanine or tryptophan. The limits of the CDR3 on the DNA are not certain, so only TCRdb's listed CDR3 is given. The chain links TRBV3-1 (or the pseudogene TRBV3-2) to TRBJ2-2; the table's D gene call, TRBD2, was not cross checked with the DNA. Germline CDR1 and CDR2: LGHDT and YNNKEL (reference sequence). The CDR3 spans 9 residues, counting both ends. The CDR3 sequence is CASSQESRP.

The chain recombines TRBV4-2 with TRBJ2-1; 12 bases agree with TRBD2. With V trimmed by 2 bases and J by 9 bases, 17 bases remained unmatched. CDR1 LGHNA and CDR2 YNFKEQ come from the germline V gene. CDR3 length: 19 amino acids. The CDR3 region has the DNA TGTGCCAGCAGCCAACTAGGGGGCAGCTCTAGCGGGAGGGTTGGTGAGCAGTTCTTC. It yields the protein CASSQLGGSSSGRVGEQFF.

The chain links TRBV28 to TRBJ2-5; D might be TRBD2 (5 bases). The CDR3 runs to 12 residues. Germline loops: CDR1 MDHEN, CDR2 SYDVKM. V lost 6 bases, J lost 5 bases, and 10 bases lay in between. The CDR3 sequence is CASRRGFETQYF. CDR3 in DNA: TGTGCCAGCAGACGGGGTTTCGAGACCCAGTACTTC.

The chain uses TRBV7-2 and TRBJ2-1, with TRBD2 as a possible D gene (6 bases). Per the germline V gene, CDR1 is SGHTA and CDR2 is FQGNSA. The CDR3 is made up of 14 amino acids. Trimming removed 5 bases at V and 3 bases at J, with 11 bases between. Here the CDR3 reads CASSRREHYNEQFF. CDR3 nucleotides: TGTGCCAGCAGCAGACGGGAGCACTACAATGAGCAGTTCTTC.

The chain employs TRBV18 and TRBJ1-1; perhaps TRBD1 as D (6 bases). V lost 2 bases and J 0 bases, leaving 19 bases between the germline ends. The CDR3 is 18 amino acids. From germline, CDR1 is KGHSH and CDR2 LQKENI. The CDR3 loop reads CASSPGWGGPLVNTEAFF. The CDR3 bases are TGTGCCAGCTCACCAGGTTGGGGGGGCCCGTTGGTGAACACTGAAGCTTTCTTT.

V is TRBV2 and J is TRBJ2-3; D is unresolved. V lost 3 bases, J lost 2 bases, and 15 bases lay in between. The CDR3 covers 16 residues. Germline V gene data show CDR1 as SNHLY and CDR2 as FYNNEI. The CDR3 loop is CASSDGSRPPTDTQYF. CDR3 DNA sequence: TGTGCCAGCAGTGACGGTTCGCGTCCTCCCACAGATACGCAGTATTTT.

This chain links TRBV25-1 with TRBJ2-1; 9 bases are a match to TRBD1. The J segment lost 3 bases and the V segment lost 4 bases, leaving 10 bases of the junction unmatched. This CDR3 region has 17 residues. CDR1 and CDR2 from the germline V gene are MGHDK and SYGVNS. The CDR3 loop is CASSALRQGVVYNEQFF. Written as DNA, the CDR3 is TGTGCCAGCAGTGCCCTCCGACAGGGGGTCGTCTACAATGAGCAGTTCTTC.